This is a list of T cell receptor beta chains from one sample in a study of T cell responses to AZD1222 COVID-19 vaccine. Using immunoSEQ multiplex PCR, the repertoire was profiled, and TCRdb retains in-frame clones only, with some absent. Among 120,000 or so clones listed, more than 65% were seen once. Sequenced material: peripheral blood, taken 28 days after the second AZD1222 dose. These receptors all come from an adult who received the AZD1222 COVID-19 vaccine. The conserved cysteine and the conserved F or W are not part of the CDR3 here. Each record gives: J gene, clone size, CDR3 length, V gene, CDR3 protein. The listing skips clone size in some rows; elsewhere it reads once, few, many or a size class.

j_call: TRBJ1-2
clone_size: NA
cdr3_length: 12
v_call: TRBV4-3
cdr3_aa: ASSPGQGRYGYT

j_call: TRBJ1-2
clone_size: NA
cdr3_length: 11
v_call: TRBV18
cdr3_aa: ASSSQVNYGYT

j_call: TRBJ2-5
clone_size: NA
cdr3_length: 14
v_call: TRBV10-3
cdr3_aa: AIGRGDRGVSETQY

j_call: TRBJ2-1
clone_size: NA
cdr3_length: 11
v_call: TRBV7-8
cdr3_aa: ASSFPRGDEQF

j_call: TRBJ1-1
clone_size: NA
cdr3_length: 11
v_call: TRBV6-5
cdr3_aa: ASSQNQETEAF

j_call: TRBJ2-1
clone_size: NA
cdr3_length: 13
v_call: TRBV5-4
cdr3_aa: ASSLAWGSYNEQF

j_call: TRBJ2-3
clone_size: NA
cdr3_length: 13
v_call: TRBV5-1
cdr3_aa: ASSLGKVNTDTQY

j_call: TRBJ2-3
clone_size: NA
cdr3_length: 17
v_call: TRBV5-1
cdr3_aa: ASSSPGTGLLFLTDTQY

j_call: TRBJ2-7
clone_size: NA
cdr3_length: 11
v_call: TRBV11-2
cdr3_aa: ASSFSVGVEQY

j_call: TRBJ1-2
clone_size: NA
cdr3_length: 11
v_call: TRBV6-5
cdr3_aa: ASSLTGNYGYT

j_call: TRBJ1-1
clone_size: few
cdr3_length: 14
v_call: TRBV6-5
cdr3_aa: ASSYKGDGRDTEAF

j_call: TRBJ1-1
clone_size: NA
cdr3_length: 11
v_call: TRBV6-5
cdr3_aa: ASSYGTEVGAF

j_call: TRBJ1-2
clone_size: NA
cdr3_length: 11
v_call: TRBV12-5
cdr3_aa: ASGSEPGADVT

j_call: TRBJ1-6
clone_size: NA
cdr3_length: 14
v_call: TRBV9
cdr3_aa: ASSVGKLTYNSPLH

j_call: TRBJ1-6
clone_size: NA
cdr3_length: 16
v_call: TRBV27
cdr3_aa: ASSPARRGRSYNSPLH

j_call: TRBJ2-7
clone_size: few
cdr3_length: 13
v_call: TRBV7-9
cdr3_aa: ASSSPGALIYEQY

j_call: TRBJ1-4
clone_size: NA
cdr3_length: 14
v_call: TRBV7-6
cdr3_aa: ASSLRPAGLREKLF

j_call: TRBJ2-1
clone_size: NA
cdr3_length: 13
v_call: TRBV6-4
cdr3_aa: ASRQGLAGGDEQF

j_call: TRBJ1-1
clone_size: NA
cdr3_length: 13
v_call: TRBV18
cdr3_aa: ASSLDLRGNTEAF

j_call: TRBJ1-2
clone_size: few
cdr3_length: 14
v_call: TRBV3-1/TRBV3-2
cdr3_aa: ASRPQGDISTYGYT

j_call: TRBJ1-5
clone_size: NA
cdr3_length: 12
v_call: TRBV7-2
cdr3_aa: ASSQGQGSQPQH

j_call: TRBJ2-5
clone_size: NA
cdr3_length: 10
v_call: TRBV5-4
cdr3_aa: ASSRDQETQY

j_call: TRBJ1-2
clone_size: NA
cdr3_length: 12
v_call: TRBV2
cdr3_aa: ASSDGGRGYGYT

j_call: TRBJ1-2
clone_size: NA
cdr3_length: 9
v_call: TRBV11-2
cdr3_aa: ASSHRYTST

j_call: TRBJ2-3
clone_size: NA
cdr3_length: 10
v_call: TRBV2
cdr3_aa: ASSEYGGKQY

j_call: TRBJ1-6
clone_size: NA
cdr3_length: 13
v_call: TRBV5-1
cdr3_aa: ASSPDSSYNSPLH

j_call: TRBJ1-2
clone_size: NA
cdr3_length: 10
v_call: TRBV3-1/TRBV3-2
cdr3_aa: ASSQDRVGYT

j_call: TRBJ1-2
clone_size: NA
cdr3_length: 11
v_call: TRBV11-2
cdr3_aa: ASSGSGLYGYT

j_call: TRBJ2-7
clone_size: NA
cdr3_length: 15
v_call: TRBV6-2/TRBV6-3
cdr3_aa: ASSIQPGLALIYEQY

j_call: TRBJ2-5
clone_size: NA
cdr3_length: 12
v_call: TRBV5-6
cdr3_aa: ASSQTGIQETQY

j_call: TRBJ1-2
clone_size: NA
cdr3_length: 13
v_call: TRBV4-3
cdr3_aa: ASSQDRWGAGGYT

j_call: TRBJ1-2
clone_size: NA
cdr3_length: 12
v_call: TRBV3-1/TRBV3-2
cdr3_aa: ASALRGLNYGYT

j_call: TRBJ2-7
clone_size: once
cdr3_length: 10
v_call: TRBV7-9
cdr3_aa: ASSWGSYEQY

j_call: TRBJ1-4
clone_size: once
cdr3_length: 12
v_call: TRBV29-1
cdr3_aa: SVEVGARNEKLF

j_call: TRBJ2-3
clone_size: NA
cdr3_length: 12
v_call: TRBV2
cdr3_aa: ASSNQFAADTQY

j_call: TRBJ1-5
clone_size: NA
cdr3_length: 13
v_call: TRBV7-2
cdr3_aa: ASSSGQGGNQPQH

j_call: TRBJ2-2
clone_size: once
cdr3_length: 11
v_call: TRBV19
cdr3_aa: ATHGASTGELF

j_call: TRBJ1-5
clone_size: NA
cdr3_length: 11
v_call: TRBV5-6
cdr3_aa: ASSFAGGQPQH

j_call: TRBJ1-3
clone_size: few
cdr3_length: 15
v_call: TRBV19
cdr3_aa: ASSNFGIFDSGNTIY

j_call: TRBJ2-7
clone_size: NA
cdr3_length: 12
v_call: TRBV7-3
cdr3_aa: ASSQDRDIHEQY

j_call: TRBJ2-5
clone_size: NA
cdr3_length: 10
v_call: TRBV29-1
cdr3_aa: SVWHEGETQY

j_call: TRBJ1-4
clone_size: NA
cdr3_length: 11
v_call: TRBV12-3/TRBV12-4
cdr3_aa: ASRAGPAMELF

j_call: TRBJ1-1
clone_size: NA
cdr3_length: 11
v_call: TRBV5-1
cdr3_aa: ASSLDLGTEAF

j_call: TRBJ1-2
clone_size: NA
cdr3_length: 12
v_call: TRBV29-1
cdr3_aa: SVEEGSGVDGYT

j_call: TRBJ1-6
clone_size: NA
cdr3_length: 13
v_call: TRBV10-2
cdr3_aa: ASSTARQGSSPLH

j_call: TRBJ1-1
clone_size: NA
cdr3_length: 12
v_call: TRBV5-6
cdr3_aa: ASSLQGANTEAF

j_call: TRBJ2-3
clone_size: NA
cdr3_length: 15
v_call: TRBV5-1
cdr3_aa: ATPPREGRGGTDTQY

j_call: TRBJ2-7
clone_size: NA
cdr3_length: 10
v_call: TRBV28
cdr3_aa: ASRSGQAREY

j_call: TRBJ1-2
clone_size: NA
cdr3_length: 12
v_call: TRBV4-3
cdr3_aa: ASSQEHRVGGYT